This T cell receptor (beta chain) was sequenced in a study of blood T cell repertoires in COVID-19 (dated by TCRdb to the early 2020s). In the study overall: Samples covering the acute and convalescent phases of COVID-19 were provided by collaborators in the United States, Italy and Spain. The material from the prospective study consisted of cDNA or gDNA derived from T cells, B-cell-depleted T cells, or PBMCs. Deeply sampled blood TCRbeta repertoires from subjects exposed to, actively infected with, or recovered from COVID-19 were included in the dataset. A freely available public database, intended as a resource for researchers studying the immune response to SARS-CoV-2, is where the repertoires were released. Samples came from the ongoing ImmuneRACE study (first 160 participants) plus 1,254 subjects from 6 global collaborators. Nearly every sample came with metadata listing a de-identified subject ID, COVID-19 status, age in years and sex. Where HLA class I and class II types were available, the types were taken from metadata supplied by the sample provider, not from assay-based typing.

The CDR3 starts with the cysteine, ends with the phenylalanine, and has 13 residues. The read is trimmed to its CDR3 DNA, 39 bases read in frame from base 1. The germline V gene (reference sequence) supplies CDR1 SEHNR and CDR2 FQNEAQ. At the junction V is shortened by 3 bases and J by 5 bases, with 10 bases in between. To note about this clone: Its antigen is currently not known. No much larger clonotype is one base removed from it; base qualities were not supplied. Other DNA sequences of this sample code for an identical CDR3.

TCRbeta CDR3 regions were amplified from genomic DNA by means of the immunoSEQ Assay, a bias-controlled multiplex PCR. The authors' analysis ran thus. The number of nucleated cells in each sample was estimated by amplification of reference gene primers within the assay. To quantify the absolute abundance of each unique TCRbeta CDR3 rearrangement, sequence reads were collapsed and filtered. For each sample, productive Simpson clonality was calculated by taking the square root of Simpson's diversity index across productive rearrangements. TCRdb limited this immuneACCESS table to in-frame rearrangements with V and J called. A share of clones is missing; checked studies link under half to unresolved V genes, and the rest is unexplained. V and J calls and clone size follow that table, whereas D and trimming were derived from the DNA. In all, the sample holds hundreds of thousands of clones, and approximately 90% of those were seen once. About 0.24% of the sample is in the top ten clones.

Whole blood was collected in K2EDTA tubes by collaborating institutions according to the institutions' own protocols. For TCRbeta analysis, collaborators shipped samples in one of three forms: frozen whole blood, isolated PBMCs, or DNA extracted from either of those sample types. Study-level results and caveats: The quantity of clinical and demographic metadata differed by source and by participant and was supplied without curation.

The clonotype was recovered from a woman between 18 and 30 years old with acute or convalescent COVID-19. The sequencing input was peripheral blood. The rearrangement joined TRBV7-9 to TRBJ1-1, and perhaps TRBD1 as D gene, on 6 matching bases. This receptor carries the CDR3 CASSLRGNTEAFF. The nucleotide sequence reads TGTGCCAGCAGCTTGAGGGGGAATACTGAAGCTTTCTTT.